This TCR beta chain was obtained from a study of cytomegalovirus exposure and HLA in healthy donors. Trimming cost V 1 base and J 7 bases; bases outside gene matches: 3. Germline CDR1 SEHNR, CDR2 FQNEAQ (reference sequence). CDR3 length: 13 amino acids. Use of 60 Vbeta and 13 Jbeta primers characterized the PCR. Here immunoSEQ multiplex PCR was the method, and the copy in TCRdb shows in-frame clones only, minus some. Counted here are some 100,000 clones, 79% occurring once; the ten biggest clones make up about 3.1%. The TCR was taken from a male donor in good health and CMV-seropositive. Sequencing was done on a sample of PBMCs. J is TRBJ2-7 and V is TRBV7-9; 8 nucleotides align to TRBD1. CDR3 nucleotides: TGTGCCAGCAGCTTAGGGAGGGACAGGGAGCAGTACTTC. Translation: CASSLGRDREQYF.